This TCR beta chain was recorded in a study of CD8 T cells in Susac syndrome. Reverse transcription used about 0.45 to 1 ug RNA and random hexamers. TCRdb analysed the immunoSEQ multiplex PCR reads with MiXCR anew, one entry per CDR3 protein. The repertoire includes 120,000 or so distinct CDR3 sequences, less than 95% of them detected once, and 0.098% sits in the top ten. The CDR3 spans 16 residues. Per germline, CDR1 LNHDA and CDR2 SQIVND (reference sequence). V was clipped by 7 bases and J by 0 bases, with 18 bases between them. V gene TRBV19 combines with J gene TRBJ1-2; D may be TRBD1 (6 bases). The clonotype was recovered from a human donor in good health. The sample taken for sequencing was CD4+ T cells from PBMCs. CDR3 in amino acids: CASTSEWGQPNYGYTF. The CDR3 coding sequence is TGTGCCAGTACATCGGAATGGGGACAACCTAACTATGGCTACACCTTC.